These 21 T cell receptor beta chains were all obtained from the same sample, sequenced in a study of T cell responses to AZD1222 COVID-19 vaccine. Using immunoSEQ multiplex PCR, the repertoire was profiled, and TCRdb retains in-frame clones only, with some absent. Found here are approximately 100,000 clones, about 89% of them singletons; the top ten hold around 5%. Sequences were derived from peripheral blood, sampled 28 days after the second AZD1222 dose. The receptor source for this set is an adult who received the AZD1222 COVID-19 vaccine.

The chain recombines TRBV29-1 with TRBJ1-1; D perhaps matches TRBD1 (6 bases). Germline V gene data show CDR1 as SQVTM and CDR2 as ANQGSEA. V lost 3 bases to trimming and J lost 1 base, with 9 bases between them. This CDR3 is 13 amino acids long. The CDR3 DNA follows: TGCAGCGTTGATAACAGGGCGAACACTGAAGCTTTCTTT. This gives the protein CSVDNRANTEAFF.

The chain couples TRBV18 to TRBJ1-6; D unclear. The V gene's germline CDR1 is KGHSH and CDR2 LQKENI. CDR3 length equals 12 residues. V lost 0 bases to trimming and J lost 6 bases, with 0 bases between them. This CDR3 is CASSPPNSPLHF. The CDR3 nucleotides read TGTGCCAGCTCACCACCTAATTCACCCCTCCACTTT.

This chain uses TRBV4-2 with TRBJ2-1, with D perhaps matching TRBD2 (7 bases). Looked up from germline, CDR1 is LGHNA and CDR2 is YNFKEQ. The CDR3 extends over 13 amino acids. The V gene lost 3 bases and the J gene lost 12 bases, with 15 bases spanning the gap. CDR3 sequence (DNA): TGTGCCAGCAGCCATGTCGGGGGGCGGGGGCAGTTCTTC. Residues: CASSHVGGRGQFF.

The chain carries TRBV30 and TRBJ1-2, with 9 bases that match TRBD1. The CDR3 runs to 17 residues. The germline gives CDR1 GTSNPN, CDR2 SVGIG (reference sequence). V shed 2 bases, J shed 0 bases, and the junction held 10 bases outside the gene matches. The CDR3 loop is CAWSKNRGRVTNYGYTF. The CDR3 bases are TGTGCCTGGAGTAAAAACAGGGGGCGCGTAACTAACTATGGCTACACCTTC.

J is TRBJ2-7 and V is TRBV5-6; 9 nucleotides align to TRBD1. This CDR3 spans 16 amino acids. Losses at the gene ends were 5 bases for V and 0 bases for J; bases not matched to a gene: 9. From germline, CDR1 is SGHDT and CDR2 YYEEEE. In DNA, the CDR3 is TGTGCCAGCAGTCCCGGGGGACAGGGACGCTCCTACGAGCAGTACTTC. This translates into CASSPGGQGRSYEQYF.

The chain couples TRBV18 to TRBJ1-2; D is undetermined. This CDR3 region has 15 residues. CDR1 KGHSH and CDR2 LQKENI come from the germline V gene. The germline V and J ends were trimmed by 1 base and 0 bases, with 9 bases remaining between them. CDR3 in amino acids: CASSPRPDSNYGYTF. CDR3 DNA: TGTGCCAGCTCACCACGGCCAGATTCTAACTATGGCTACACCTTC.

This chain uses TRBV12-3 or TRBV12-4 with TRBJ2-1; weak D call: TRBD2 (5 bases). The V end lost 5 bases, the J end lost 5 bases, and 10 bases lay between the germline ends. This CDR3 has 13 residues. CDR3 sequence reads: CASSRTRNNEQFF. CDR3 sequence (DNA): TGTGCCAGCAGTCGAACTAGGAACAATGAGCAGTTCTTC.

V and J are TRBV5-8 and TRBJ2-3, with 7 bases that match TRBD2. Germline loops: CDR1 SGHTS, CDR2 YDEGEE. The ends lost 3 bases at V and 0 bases at J; junction bases unmatched: 7. The CDR3 length is 16 residues. CDR3 amino acids: CASSWGGVSSTDTQYF. The CDR3 coding sequence is TGTGCCAGCAGCTGGGGGGGGGTTTCAAGCACAGATACGCAGTATTTT.

The V call is TRBV6-2 or TRBV6-3, the J call TRBJ2-1, with D possibly matching TRBD1 (5 bases). The CDR3 has 17 amino acids. CDR1 MNHEY and CDR2 SVGEGT come from the germline V gene. V was cut by 6 bases and J by 1 base, with 19 bases left in between. CDR3 sequence reads: CASSPGLLGASYNEQFF. CDR3 sequence (DNA): TGTGCCAGCAGCCCTGGGCTCCTTGGGGCTTCCTACAATGAGCAGTTCTTC.

V is TRBV2 and J is TRBJ2-3; 8 bases match TRBD1. The CDR3 covers 13 residues. Trimming removed 7 bases from V and 3 bases from J; junction bases left unmatched: 3. CDR1 and CDR2 from the germline V gene are SNHLY and FYNNEI. CDR3 sequence: CASTGGRTDTQYF. The CDR3 DNA reads TGTGCCAGCACAGGGGGCAGGACAGATACGCAGTATTTT.

This clone was recorded only once. The chain links TRBV6-5 to TRBJ1-4, with 7 bases fitting TRBD1. The J segment lost 8 bases and the V segment lost 6 bases, leaving 9 bases of the junction unmatched. CDR1 MNHEY and CDR2 SVGAGI come from the germline V gene. The CDR3 sequence is 14 residues long. CDR3 nucleotides: TGTGCCAGCAGCGGAGGGGGCGCGTGGGAAAAACTGTTTTTT. This codes for CASSGGGAWEKLFF.

V gene TRBV7-8 combines with J gene TRBJ1-5; D is perhaps TRBD1 (5 bases). The CDR3 extends over 13 amino acids. Germline CDR1 is SGHVS and CDR2 is FQNEAQ. V lost 5 bases, J lost 6 bases, and 11 bases lay in between. This CDR3 reads CASSGGGGQPQHF. CDR3 nucleotides: TGTGCCAGCAGCGGGGGTGGAGGTCAGCCCCAGCATTTT.

The J gene is TRBJ1-2, the V gene TRBV2, with a weak D call TRBD1 (5 bases). CDR3 length: 12 amino acids. CDR1 and CDR2 from the germline V gene are SNHLY and FYNNEI. The V end lost 2 bases, the J end lost 6 bases, and 7 bases lay between the germline ends. The CDR3 loop is CASSEQGNGYTF. CDR3 DNA: TGTGCCAGCAGTGAACAGGGTAATGGCTACACCTTC. The whole variable domain, filled in from reference TRBV2 and TRBJ1-2, reads EPEVTQTPSHQVTQMGQEVILRCVPISNHLYFYWYRQILGQKVEFLVSFYNNEISEKSEIFDDQFSVERPDGSNFTLKIRSTKLEDSAMYFCASSEQGNGYTFGSGTRLTVV.

The chain uses TRBV2 and TRBJ1-5, with D tentatively TRBD1 (5 bases). CDR3 length equals 14 residues. V lost 6 bases and J 1 base, leaving 10 bases between the germline ends. Per germline, CDR1 SNHLY and CDR2 FYNNEI. The CDR3 DNA reads TGTGCCAGCAGGGGAGGGGTAAGCAATCAGCCCCAGCATTTT. Amino acid sequence: CASRGGVSNQPQHF.

The chain has TRBV6-5 and TRBJ1-1; D gene ambiguous. The V end was cut by 5 bases, the J end by 1 base, with 8 bases between. Germline V gene sequence: CDR1 MNHEY, CDR2 SVGAGI. This CDR3 contains 13 residues. DNA of the CDR3: TGTGCCAGCAGTAGGACCGCGAACACTGAAGCTTTCTTT. It translates to CASSRTANTEAFF.

The rearrangement uses TRBV6-2 or TRBV6-3 and TRBJ2-3, with a possible D match to TRBD2 (6 bases). V was cut by 6 bases and J by 4 bases, with 11 bases left in between. The V gene's germline CDR1 is MNHEY and CDR2 SVGEGT. This CDR3 contains 13 residues. Written as DNA, the CDR3 is TGTGCCAGCAGCCGGGGGTTGCCAGATACGCAGTATTTT. This gives the protein CASSRGLPDTQYF.

The chain joins TRBV3-1 (or the pseudogene TRBV3-2) to TRBJ2-2; D may be TRBD1 or TRBD2 (5 bases each). CDR1 and CDR2 from the germline V gene are LGHDT and YNNKEL (reference sequence). The CDR3 covers 14 residues. Trimming removed 5 bases from V and 3 bases from J, with 10 bases in between. In DNA, the CDR3 is TGTGCCAGCAGCAGGGGCGGGTACACCGGGGAGCTGTTTTTT. The encoded protein is CASSRGGYTGELFF.

The rearrangement links TRBV5-1 to TRBJ2-7; D gene unclear. The CDR3 spans 13 residues. The germline gives CDR1 SGHRS, CDR2 YFSETQ. Trimming took 3 bases from V and 6 from J, leaving 13 bases between them. CDR3 coding DNA: TGCGCCAGCAGCTCAGTCACGGGCAGCGAGCAGTACTTC. This translates into CASSSVTGSEQYF. Combining the CDR3 with reference TRBV5-1 and TRBJ2-7 gives the whole variable domain KAGVTQTPRYLIKTRGQQVTLSCSPISGHRSVSWYQQTPGQGLQFLFEYFSETQRNKGNFPGRFSGRQFSNSRSEMNVSTLELGDSALYLCASSSVTGSEQYFGPGTRLTVT.

This chain joins TRBV5-1 and TRBJ2-3, with 10 bases fitting TRBD2. The CDR3 covers 17 residues. Per the germline V gene, CDR1 is SGHRS and CDR2 is YFSETQ. V gave up 0 bases and J gave up 0 bases; unmatched junction bases: 4. The chain's CDR3 is CASSLGALAGSTDTQYF. CDR3 nucleotides: TGCGCCAGCAGCTTGGGCGCACTAGCGGGGAGCACAGATACGCAGTATTTT.

The chain couples TRBV2 to TRBJ1-5; D remains ambiguous. Trimming removed 5 bases from V and 4 bases from J, with 9 bases in between. Germline CDR1 reads SNHLY; CDR2 reads FYNNEI. The CDR3 runs to 13 residues. CDR3 sequence: CASSPSGNQPQHF. The CDR3 nucleotides read TGTGCCAGCAGTCCCTCCGGGAATCAGCCCCAGCATTTT. The full variable domain, with the rest looked up from reference TRBV2 and TRBJ1-5, is EPEVTQTPSHQVTQMGQEVILRCVPISNHLYFYWYRQILGQKVEFLVSFYNNEISEKSEIFDDQFSVERPDGSNFTLKIRSTKLEDSAMYFCASSPSGNQPQHFGDGTRLSIL.

The rearrangement uses TRBV5-6 and TRBJ1-6; D uncertain. This CDR3 is 13 amino acids long. Germline V gene sequence: CDR1 SGHDT, CDR2 YYEEEE. Trimming shortened V by 3 bases and J by 3 bases, and 4 bases separated the two germline ends. CDR3 in DNA: TGTGCCAGCAGCTCGGTCTATAATTCACCCCTCCACTTT. It encodes CASSSVYNSPLHF.